The TCR beta chain under discussion was sequenced for a study of CD8+ T cells in alopecia areata (dated by TCRdb to the late 2010s). As for the study more broadly: In both human patients and the C3H/HeJ mouse model, the study applied high-throughput TCRbeta sequencing to look at T cell clonal expansion in alopecia areata. Scalp tissue and sorted CD4+ and CD8+ peripheral blood T cells from patchy and totalis/universalis alopecia areata patients and from healthy controls were covered by human TCRbeta sequencing. Scalp clonality was compared among normal scalp (n=4), patchy alopecia areata scalp (n=8), and alopecia totalis/universalis scalp (n=8). The RNA source kit depended on sample type: the PAXgene miRNA kit for fixed scalp, the miRNeasy kit for PBMCs, and the RNeasy kit for mouse skin. immunoSEQ multiplex PCR using 35 Vbeta forward primers and 13 Jbeta reverse primers was used to amplify TCRbeta CDR3 regions.

Study-level results and caveats: Unlike mouse skin, where gammadelta T cells dominate, normal human skin contains resident alphabeta T cells that get sequenced too, which complicates analysis of the scalp TCR repertoire. Lesional scalp, especially in alopecia totalis/universalis, showed higher clonality and more expanded CD8+ clones than normal scalp, suggesting antigenic drive. Shared TCR sequences between patients were less evident than in mice, which may be partly attributable to HLA diversity in the patient population.

This clone was observed a few times. This receptor's antigen is unknown. No base quality information exists; no much larger clone differs at one position. The CDR3 covers 11 residues, taking in both the cysteine and the phenylalanine. CDR3 DNA only is kept here, 33 bases in frame from base 1. V loses 5 bases of germline sequence and J loses 9 bases, and the interval between the two ends is 8 bases. The germline V gene (reference sequence) yields SEHNR for CDR1 and FQNEAQ for CDR2. From alopecia areata patients, peripheral blood was collected along with lesional scalp punch biopsies. PBMCs were isolated by density centrifugation and stained for CD3, CD4 and CD8, after which CD4+ and CD8+ T cells were sorted on a FACSAria. Untreated alopecia areata patients were recruited as part of a multicenter biomarker study. In four or five patients from the biomarker study, the blood CD8+ T cells went through an additional sort into NKG2D-low and NKG2D-high fractions.

Library prep was done by the immunoSEQ multiplex PCR assay. To provide template for TCR sequencing, every sample had RNA extracted and reverse transcribed into cDNA. SuperScript III was used for first-strand cDNA synthesis, primed with a 2:1 mix of oligo-dT and random hexamers. A synthetic immune receptor repertoire was used to gauge amplification bias, and whatever bias remained was removed computationally. From the authors' description of their analysis: After raw reads were preprocessed to remove errors, the CDR3 was defined following IMGT conventions as running from the conserved cysteine to phenylalanine. Clonality was calculated as 1 minus Shannon entropy normalized by log2 of the number of productive unique TCRs. Whether scalp clones were CD4 or CD8 was inferred by matching scalp TCRbeta sequences against CD4 and CD8 repertoires sorted from blood. TCRdb stores this immuneACCESS table with in-frame sequences only. Part of the clones is absent; in the studies checked, under half of the shortfall reflects unresolved V genes, and no reason is known for the rest. V and J calls and clone size are those listed in that table; D and trimming were worked out from the DNA. The sample table contains around 120,000 clones; only one count was recorded for around 48% of them. Roughly a tenth of the sample lies in the top ten.

The source material was NKG2D-low CD8+ T cells sorted from blood. In the paper's terms, the cell subset or site label means: sorted CD8+ NKG2D-low blood T cells. The chain couples TRBV7-9 to TRBJ2-1; the D gene lacks a confident call. The receptor's source is a human donor with alopecia areata. The DNA sequence is as follows: TGTGCCAGCAGCATCCATGGTGAGCAGTTCTTC. Its amino acids are CASSIHGEQFF.